The sequence of this T cell receptor beta chain was determined in a study of T cell clones after liver transplantation. Study-level background: In this trial, immunosuppression withdrawal was attempted within 2 years of liver transplant.

Germline CDR1 reads ENHRY; CDR2 reads SYGVKD. The V gene lost 7 bases and the J gene lost 7 bases, with 2 bases spanning the gap. The CDR3 length is 9 residues. Only in-frame clones appear in the TCRdb table, and some are missing; sequencing was by immunoSEQ multiplex PCR. The profile shows around 100,000 clones, around 80% of them singletons. To note about this clone: Its antigen is not identified.

Notes on the study in general: A larger donor-reactive than third-party decline suggested partial antigen-specific deletion. A significant post-transplant drop in circulating graft-donor-reactive CD4 TCRbeta sequences occurred in most of the 8 subjects.

The sequenced sample was CD4+ T cells from blood, obtained approximately 43 months after liver transplant. V and J are TRBV10-3 and TRBJ2-1; D is uncertain. The source is a human patient who received a liver transplant. Some T cells may possibly be graft donor cells. The chain's CDR3 is CAIINEQFF. CDR3 DNA sequence: TGTGCCATCATTAATGAGCAGTTCTTC.